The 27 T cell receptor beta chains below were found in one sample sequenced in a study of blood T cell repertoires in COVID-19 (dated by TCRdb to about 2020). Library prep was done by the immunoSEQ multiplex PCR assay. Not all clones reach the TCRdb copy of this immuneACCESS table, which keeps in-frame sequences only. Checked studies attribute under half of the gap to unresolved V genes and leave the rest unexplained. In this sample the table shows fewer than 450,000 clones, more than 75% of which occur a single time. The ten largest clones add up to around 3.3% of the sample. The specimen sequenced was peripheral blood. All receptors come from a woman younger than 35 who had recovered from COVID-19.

The CDR3 reads CASSLTGGLKYTEAFF. For the CDR3, the DNA is TGCGCCAGCAGCCTGACAGGGGGCCTAAAGTACACTGAAGCTTTCTTT. V gene TRBV5-1 combines with J gene TRBJ1-1, with 10 bases identical to TRBD1. The V segment lost 4 bases and the J segment 3 bases; nucleotides outside the gene matches: 9. The CDR3 spans 16 residues. The germline CDR1 and CDR2 sequences are SGHRS and YFSETQ.

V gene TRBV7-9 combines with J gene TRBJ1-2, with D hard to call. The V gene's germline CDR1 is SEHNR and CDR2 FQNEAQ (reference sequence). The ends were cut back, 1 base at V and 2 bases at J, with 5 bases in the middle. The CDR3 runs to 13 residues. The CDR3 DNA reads TGTGCCAGCAGCTTAGGGCAGAACTATGGCTACACCTTC. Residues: CASSLGQNYGYTF.

CDR3 DNA sequence: TGTGCCAGCAGCTTACATCATCTATTTAGCACAGATACGCAGTATTTT. This codes for CASSLHHLFSTDTQYF. This chain joins TRBV7-2 and TRBJ2-3; no reliable D call. Germline CDR1 reads SGHTA; CDR2 reads FQGNSA. Trimming took 2 bases from V and 0 from J, leaving 12 bases between them. The CDR3 sequence is 16 residues long.

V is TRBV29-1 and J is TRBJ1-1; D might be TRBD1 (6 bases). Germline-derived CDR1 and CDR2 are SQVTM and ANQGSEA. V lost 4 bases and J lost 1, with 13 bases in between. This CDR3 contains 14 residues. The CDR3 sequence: CSVVYQGPNTEAFF. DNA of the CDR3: TGCAGCGTTGTCTATCAGGGGCCGAACACTGAAGCTTTCTTT.

The CDR3 spells CASSPGGPFYGYTF. In DNA form, the CDR3 reads TGTGCCAGCAGCCCGGGGGGGCCGTTTTATGGCTACACCTTC. The chain carries TRBV11-2 and TRBJ1-2, with a tentative D call TRBD1 (6 bases). Germline CDR1 and CDR2: SGHAT and FQNNGV. The CDR3 length is 14 residues. Trimming took off 5 bases at V and 5 bases at J, with 15 bases between the two ends.

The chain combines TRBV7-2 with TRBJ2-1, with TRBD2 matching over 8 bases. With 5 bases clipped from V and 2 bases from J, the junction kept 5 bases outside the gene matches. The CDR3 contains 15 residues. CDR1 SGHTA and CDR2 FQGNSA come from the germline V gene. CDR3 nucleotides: TGTGCCAGCAGCCATCTAGCGGGTGCCTACAATGAGCAGTTCTTC. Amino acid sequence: CASSHLAGAYNEQFF.

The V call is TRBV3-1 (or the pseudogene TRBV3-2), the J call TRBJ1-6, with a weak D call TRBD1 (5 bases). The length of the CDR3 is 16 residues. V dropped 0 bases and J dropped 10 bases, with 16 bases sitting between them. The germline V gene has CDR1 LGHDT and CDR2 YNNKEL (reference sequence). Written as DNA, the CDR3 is TGTGCCAGCAGCCAAGATCCCAACAGGCTTCGATCACCCCTCCACTTT. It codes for CASSQDPNRLRSPLHF.

DNA for the CDR3: TGTGCCACCAGCAGTAAGGCCCTCCGGGGCAATCAGCCCCAGCATTTT. Its protein product is CATSSKALRGNQPQHF. The chain couples TRBV15 to TRBJ1-5; D is unresolved. Germline CDR1 is LNHNV and CDR2 is YYDKDF (reference sequence). V was trimmed by 3 bases and J by 2 bases, leaving 14 bases between them. The CDR3 spans 16 residues.

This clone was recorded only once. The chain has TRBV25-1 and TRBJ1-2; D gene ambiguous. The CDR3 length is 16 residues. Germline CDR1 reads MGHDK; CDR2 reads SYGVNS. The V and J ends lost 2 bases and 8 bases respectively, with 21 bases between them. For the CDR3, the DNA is TGTGCCAGCAGTGAAGAAGCCCTTTTCGGGGTAGGAGGCTACACCTTC. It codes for CASSEEALFGVGGYTF.

The CDR3, as DNA: TGTGCCAGCAGTGAAGGGGGCGGGAGGGTCGAGCAGTACGTC. It codes for CASSEGGGRVEQYV. The chain couples TRBV2 to TRBJ2-7; 9 bases match TRBD2. This CDR3 has 14 amino acids. Germline lookup yields CDR1 SNHLY and CDR2 FYNNEI. Trimming removed 1 base from V and 6 bases from J; junction bases left unmatched: 4.

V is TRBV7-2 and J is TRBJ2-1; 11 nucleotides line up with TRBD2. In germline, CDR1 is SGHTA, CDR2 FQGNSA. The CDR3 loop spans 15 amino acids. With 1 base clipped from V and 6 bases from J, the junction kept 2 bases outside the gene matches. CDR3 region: CASSLELAGANEQFF. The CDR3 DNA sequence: TGTGCCAGCAGCTTAGAACTAGCGGGAGCCAATGAGCAGTTCTTC. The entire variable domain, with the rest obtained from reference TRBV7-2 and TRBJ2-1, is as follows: GAGVSQSPSNKVTEKGKDVELRCDPISGHTALYWYRQSLGQGLEFLIYFQGNSAPDKSGLPSDRFSAERTGGSVSTLTIQRTQQEDSAVYLCASSLELAGANEQFFGPGTRLTVL.

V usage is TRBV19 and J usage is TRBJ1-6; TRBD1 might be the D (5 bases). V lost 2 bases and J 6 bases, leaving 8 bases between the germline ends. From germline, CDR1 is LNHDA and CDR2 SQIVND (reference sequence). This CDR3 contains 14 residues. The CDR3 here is CASSISGGNSPLHF. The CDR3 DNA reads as TGTGCCAGTAGTATATCGGGGGGTAATTCACCCCTCCACTTT. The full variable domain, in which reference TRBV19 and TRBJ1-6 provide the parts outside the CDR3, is DGGITQSPKYLFRKEGQNVTLSCEQNLNHDAMYWYRQDPGQGLRLIYYSQIVNDFQKGDIAEGYSVSREKKESFPLTVTSAQKNPTAFYLCASSISGGNSPLHFGNGTRLTVT.

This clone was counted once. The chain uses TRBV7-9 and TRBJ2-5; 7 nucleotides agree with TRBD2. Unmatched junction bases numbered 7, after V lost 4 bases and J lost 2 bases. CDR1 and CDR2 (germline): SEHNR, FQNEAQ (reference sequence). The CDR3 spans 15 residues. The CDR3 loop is CASSSDLGGQETQYF. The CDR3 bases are TGTGCCAGCAGCTCCGACTTGGGAGGGCAAGAGACCCAGTACTTC.

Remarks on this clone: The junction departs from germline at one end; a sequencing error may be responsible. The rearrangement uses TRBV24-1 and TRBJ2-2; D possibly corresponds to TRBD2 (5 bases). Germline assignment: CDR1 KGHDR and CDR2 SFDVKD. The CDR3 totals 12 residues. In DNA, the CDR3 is TGTGCCACCAGTGATTTTTTCCGGGGAGCTGTTTTT. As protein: CATSDFFRGAVF.

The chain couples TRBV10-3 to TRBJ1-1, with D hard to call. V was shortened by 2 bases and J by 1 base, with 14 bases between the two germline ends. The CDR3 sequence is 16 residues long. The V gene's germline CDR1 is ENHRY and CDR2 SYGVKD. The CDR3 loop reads CAISEGRPRPNTEAFF. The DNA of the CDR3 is TGTGCCATCAGTGAGGGCAGGCCCCGTCCGAACACTGAAGCTTTCTTT.

The CDR3 reads CASSVTGNEAEAFF. CDR3 DNA sequence: TGCGCCAGCAGCGTGACAGGGAATGAAGCTGAAGCTTTCTTT. The rearrangement joins TRBV5-1 to TRBJ1-1; 7 bases line up with TRBD1. V gave up 4 bases and J gave up 6 bases; unmatched junction bases: 9. This CDR3 is 14 amino acids long. Germline CDR1 is SGHRS and CDR2 is YFSETQ.

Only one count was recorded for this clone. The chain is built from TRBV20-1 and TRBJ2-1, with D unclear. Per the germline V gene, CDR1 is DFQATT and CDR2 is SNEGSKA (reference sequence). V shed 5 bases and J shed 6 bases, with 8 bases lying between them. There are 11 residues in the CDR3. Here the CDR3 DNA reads TGCAGTGCTCAGGTTCCCAATGAGCAGTTCTTC. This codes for CSAQVPNEQFF.

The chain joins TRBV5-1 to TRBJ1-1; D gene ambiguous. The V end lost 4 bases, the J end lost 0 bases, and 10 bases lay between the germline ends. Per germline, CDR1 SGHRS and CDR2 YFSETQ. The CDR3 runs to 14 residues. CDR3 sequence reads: CASSLTSLNTEAFF. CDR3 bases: TGCGCCAGCAGCCTGACAAGCTTGAACACTGAAGCTTTCTTT.

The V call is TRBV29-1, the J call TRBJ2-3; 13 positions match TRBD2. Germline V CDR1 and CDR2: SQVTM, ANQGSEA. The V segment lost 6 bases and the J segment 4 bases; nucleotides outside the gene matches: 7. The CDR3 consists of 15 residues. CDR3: CSVPGTSGTSDTQYF. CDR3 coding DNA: TGCAGCGTCCCGGGGACTAGCGGGACTTCAGATACGCAGTATTTT.

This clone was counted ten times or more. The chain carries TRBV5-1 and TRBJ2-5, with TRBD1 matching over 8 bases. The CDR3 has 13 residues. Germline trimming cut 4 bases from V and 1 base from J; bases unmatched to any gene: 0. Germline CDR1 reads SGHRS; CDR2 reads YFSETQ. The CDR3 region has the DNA TGCGCCAGCAGCGGACAGGGCCAAGAGACCCAGTACTTC. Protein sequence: CASSGQGQETQYF.

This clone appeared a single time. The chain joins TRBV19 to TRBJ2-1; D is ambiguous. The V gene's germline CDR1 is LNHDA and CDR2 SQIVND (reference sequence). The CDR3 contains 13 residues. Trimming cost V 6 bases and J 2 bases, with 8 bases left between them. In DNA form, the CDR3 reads TGTGCCAGTAGCGGGTCGCCCTACAATGAGCAGTTCTTC. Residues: CASSGSPYNEQFF.

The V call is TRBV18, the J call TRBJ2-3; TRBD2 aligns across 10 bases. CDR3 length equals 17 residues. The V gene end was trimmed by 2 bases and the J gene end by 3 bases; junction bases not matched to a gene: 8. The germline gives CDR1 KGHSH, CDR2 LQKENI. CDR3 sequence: CASSPFSSGSGTDTQYF. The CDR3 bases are TGTGCCAGCTCACCATTTTCTAGCGGGAGTGGGACAGATACGCAGTATTTT. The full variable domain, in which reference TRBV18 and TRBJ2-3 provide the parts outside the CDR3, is NAGVMQNPRHLVRRRGQEARLRCSPMKGHSHVYWYRQLPEEGLKFMVYLQKENIIDESGMPKERFSAEFPKEGPSILRIQQVVRGDSAAYFCASSPFSSGSGTDTQYFGPGTRLTVL.

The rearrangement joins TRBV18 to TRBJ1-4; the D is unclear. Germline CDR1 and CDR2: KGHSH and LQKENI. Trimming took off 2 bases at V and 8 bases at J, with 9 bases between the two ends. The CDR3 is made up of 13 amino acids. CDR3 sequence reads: CASSPSREEKLFF. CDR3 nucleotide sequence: TGTGCCAGCTCACCATCGCGGGAGGAAAAACTGTTTTTT.

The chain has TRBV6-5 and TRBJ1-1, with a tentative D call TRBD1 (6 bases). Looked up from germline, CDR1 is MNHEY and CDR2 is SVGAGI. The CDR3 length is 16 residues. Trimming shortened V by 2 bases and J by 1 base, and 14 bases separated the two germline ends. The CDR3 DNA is TGTGCCAGCAGTTACAGCTCAGGACAGACGAACACTGAAGCTTTCTTT. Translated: CASSYSSGQTNTEAFF.

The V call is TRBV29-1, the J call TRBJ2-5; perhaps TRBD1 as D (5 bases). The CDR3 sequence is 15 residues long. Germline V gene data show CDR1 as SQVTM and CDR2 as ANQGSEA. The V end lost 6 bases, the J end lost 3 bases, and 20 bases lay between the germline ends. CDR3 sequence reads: CSVETGRRVKETQYF. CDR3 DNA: TGCAGCGTCGAAACTGGGCGCAGGGTGAAAGAGACCCAGTACTTC. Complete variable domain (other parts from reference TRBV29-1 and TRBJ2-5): SAVISQKPSRDICQRGTSLTIQCQVDSQVTMMFWYRQQPGQSLTLIATANQGSEATYESGFVIDKFPISRPNLTFSTLTVSNMSPEDSSIYLCSVETGRRVKETQYFGPGTRLLVL.

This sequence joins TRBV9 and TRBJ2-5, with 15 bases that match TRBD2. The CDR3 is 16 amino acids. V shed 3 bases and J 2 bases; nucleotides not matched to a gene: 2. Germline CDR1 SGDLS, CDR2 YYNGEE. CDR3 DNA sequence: TGTGCCAGCAGCGGCGGACTAGCGGGAGGGCAAGAGACCCAGTACTTC. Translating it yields CASSGGLAGGQETQYF.

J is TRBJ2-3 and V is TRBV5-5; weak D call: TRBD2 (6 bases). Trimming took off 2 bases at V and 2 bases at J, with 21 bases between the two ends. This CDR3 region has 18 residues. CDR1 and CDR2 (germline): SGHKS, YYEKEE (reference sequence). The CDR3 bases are TGTGCCAGCAGCTTCCAAGCGGGCAGCAATAACCTCACAGATACGCAGTATTTT. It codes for CASSFQAGSNNLTDTQYF.